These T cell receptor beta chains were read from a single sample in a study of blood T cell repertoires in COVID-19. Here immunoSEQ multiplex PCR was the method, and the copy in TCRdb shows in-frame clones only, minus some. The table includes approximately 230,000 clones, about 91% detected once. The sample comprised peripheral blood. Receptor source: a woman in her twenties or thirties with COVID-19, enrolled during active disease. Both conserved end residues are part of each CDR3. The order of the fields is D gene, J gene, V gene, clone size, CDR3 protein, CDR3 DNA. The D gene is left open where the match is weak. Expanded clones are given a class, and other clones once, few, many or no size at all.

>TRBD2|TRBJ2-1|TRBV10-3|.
CAITPGLAGSYNEQFF
TGTGCCATCACCCCGGGACTAGCGGGCTCCTACAATGAGCAGTTCTTC
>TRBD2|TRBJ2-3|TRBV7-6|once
CASSLVGTSTDTQYF
TGTGCCAGCAGCTTAGTTGGGACTAGTACAGATACGCAGTATTTT
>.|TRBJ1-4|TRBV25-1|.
CASSETAGPTSF
TGTGCCAGCAGTGAGACGGCGGGCCCTACCTCCTTT
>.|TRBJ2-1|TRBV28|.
CASSLIRSWQFF
TGTGCCAGCAGTTTAATTAGGAGCTGGCAGTTCTTC
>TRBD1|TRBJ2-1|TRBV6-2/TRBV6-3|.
CASSYRGQGANEQFF
TGTGCCAGCAGTTACCGGGGACAGGGGGCCAATGAGCAGTTCTTC
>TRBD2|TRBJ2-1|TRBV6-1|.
CASSEPPGGGPYNEQFF
TGTGCCAGCAGTGAACCCCCGGGAGGGGGGCCCTACAATGAGCAGTTCTTC
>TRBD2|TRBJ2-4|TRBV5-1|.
CASSLVSGLAERKNIQYF
TGCGCCAGCAGCTTGGTTTCCGGCCTAGCGGAGCGAAAAAACATTCAGTACTTC
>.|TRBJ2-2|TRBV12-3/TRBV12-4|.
CASSPNTGELFF
TGTGCCAGCAGTCCTAACACCGGGGAGCTGTTTTTT
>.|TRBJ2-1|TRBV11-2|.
CASSLEVTGYNEQFF
TGTGCCAGCAGCTTAGAGGTCACAGGGTACAATGAGCAGTTCTTC
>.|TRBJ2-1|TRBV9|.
CASSVEGTGVSSYNEQFF
TGTGCCAGCAGCGTAGAGGGTACCGGGGTAAGCTCCTACAATGAGCAGTTCTTC
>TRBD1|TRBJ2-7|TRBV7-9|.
CASSVPGTGAYEQYF
TGTGCCAGCAGCGTTCCCGGGACAGGGGCCTACGAGCAGTACTTC
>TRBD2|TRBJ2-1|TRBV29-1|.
CSVRGGVYNEQFF
TGCAGCGTTCGCGGGGGGGTCTACAATGAGCAGTTCTTC
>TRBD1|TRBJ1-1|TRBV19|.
CASSTGDRGVDTEAFF
TGTGCCAGTAGTACCGGGGACAGGGGGGTTGACACTGAAGCTTTCTTT
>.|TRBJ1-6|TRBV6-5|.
CASSRGGSPLHF
TGTGCCTCTTCCCGTGGAGGCTCACCCCTCCACTTT
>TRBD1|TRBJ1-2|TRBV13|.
CASSQEIDRGGGYTF
TGTGCCAGCAGCCAAGAAATTGACAGGGGAGGTGGCTACACCTTC
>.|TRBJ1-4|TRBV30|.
CASLQGTNEKLFF
TGTGCCAGCCTTCAGGGAACTAATGAAAAACTGTTTTTT
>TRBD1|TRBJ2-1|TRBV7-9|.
CASSLVLGRGQVTNEQFF
TGTGCCAGCAGCTTAGTATTAGGTCGGGGACAGGTCACGAATGAGCAGTTCTTC
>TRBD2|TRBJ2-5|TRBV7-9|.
CASSLHGLAGSQETQYF
TGTGCCAGCAGTCTACACGGACTAGCGGGATCCCAAGAGACCCAGTACTTC
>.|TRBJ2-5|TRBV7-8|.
CASSLAGPAETQYF
TGTGCCAGCAGCTTAGCCGGTCCTGCGGAGACCCAGTACTTC
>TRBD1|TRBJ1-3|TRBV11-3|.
CASSSQGVRDTIYF
TGTGCCAGCAGCTCCCAGGGGGTGCGAGACACCATATATTTT
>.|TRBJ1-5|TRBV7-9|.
CASSAGQNVQPQHF
TGTGCCAGCAGCGCCGGACAGAACGTTCAGCCCCAGCATTTT
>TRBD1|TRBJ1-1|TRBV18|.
CASSQGGMNTEAFF
TGTGCCAGCTCGCAGGGGGGTATGAACACTGAAGCTTTCTTT
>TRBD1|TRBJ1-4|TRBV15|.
CATSTGQGANEKLFF
TGTGCCACCAGCACCGGACAGGGAGCTAATGAAAAACTGTTTTTT
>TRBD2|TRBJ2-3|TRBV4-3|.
CASSQGVEWSGKADTQYF
TGCGCCAGCAGCCAAGGGGTTGAATGGAGCGGGAAGGCAGATACGCAGTATTTT
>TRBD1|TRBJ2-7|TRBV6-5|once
CASSYSGTGLYEQYF
TGTGCCAGCAGTTACTCCGGGACAGGGTTGTACGAGCAGTACTTC
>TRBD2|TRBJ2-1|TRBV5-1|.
CASSLGSGGIYEQFF
TGCGCCAGCAGCTTGGGGAGCGGGGGGATCTATGAGCAGTTCTTC
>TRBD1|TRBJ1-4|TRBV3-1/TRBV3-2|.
CASSGGQGGGEKLFF
TGTGCCAGCAGTGGTGGACAGGGAGGAGGTGAAAAACTGTTTTTT
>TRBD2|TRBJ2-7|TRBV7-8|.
CASSLLAGRDYEQYF
TGTGCCAGCAGCTTACTAGCGGGGCGGGACTACGAGCAGTACTTC
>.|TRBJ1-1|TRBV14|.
CASSPWTWGGTEAFF
TGTGCCAGCAGCCCTTGGACATGGGGAGGCACTGAAGCTTTCTTT
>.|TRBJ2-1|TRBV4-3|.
CASSQDLGVYNEQFF
TGCGCCAGCAGCCAAGATTTAGGGGTCTACAATGAGCAGTTCTTC
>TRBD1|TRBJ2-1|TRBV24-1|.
CATSDPDRGRLNEQFF
TGTGCCACCAGTGACCCGGACAGGGGGCGCCTCAATGAGCAGTTCTTC
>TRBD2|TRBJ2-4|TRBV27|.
CASSLTWTSGRDIQYF
TGTGCCAGCAGTTTAACGTGGACTAGCGGGAGAGACATTCAGTACTTC
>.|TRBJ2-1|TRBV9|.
CASSVLGGHEQFF
TGTGCCAGCAGCGTCCTAGGCGGTCATGAGCAGTTCTTC
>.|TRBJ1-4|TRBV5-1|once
CASSQGGIGEKLFF
TGCGCCAGCAGCCAAGGGGGAATCGGTGAAAAACTGTTTTTT
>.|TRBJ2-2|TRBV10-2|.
CASSDLSRLGGTGELFF
TGCGCCAGCAGTGACCTTTCGCGACTAGGTGGCACCGGGGAGCTGTTTTTT
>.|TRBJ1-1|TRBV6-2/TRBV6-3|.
CASSSAGSVTEAFF
TGTGCCAGCAGTTCGGCAGGGTCCGTTACTGAAGCTTTCTTT
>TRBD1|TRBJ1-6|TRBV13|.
CASSYPPGQGSPLHF
TGTGCCAGCAGCTACCCGCCGGGACAGGGCTCACCCCTCCACTTT
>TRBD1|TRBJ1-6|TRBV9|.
CASSPQTGWDSPLHF
TGTGCCAGCAGCCCCCAGACAGGGTGGGATTCACCCCTCCACTTT
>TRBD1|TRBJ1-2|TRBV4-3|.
CASSQDPKDRGILYGYTF
TGCGCCAGCAGCCAAGACCCCAAGGACAGGGGGATCCTTTATGGCTACACCTTC
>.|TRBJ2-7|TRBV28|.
CASTPWTRSYEQYF
TGTGCCAGCACCCCTTGGACTCGCTCCTACGAGCAGTACTTC
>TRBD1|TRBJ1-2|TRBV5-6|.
CASSLIGQAHYGYTF
TGTGCCAGCAGCTTGATCGGACAGGCTCACTATGGCTACACCTTC
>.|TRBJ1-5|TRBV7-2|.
CASRQDSVNQPQHF
TGTGCCAGCAGACAGGACAGCGTTAATCAGCCCCAGCATTTT
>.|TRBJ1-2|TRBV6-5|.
CASSYTRHPYGYTF
TGTGCCAGCAGTTACACCAGGCATCCCTATGGCTACACCTTC
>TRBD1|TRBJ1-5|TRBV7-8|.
CASSSGTGALNQPQHF
TGTGCCAGCAGCTCAGGGACAGGGGCCCTCAATCAGCCCCAGCATTTT
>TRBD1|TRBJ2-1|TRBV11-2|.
CASSLGTGYNEQFF
TGTGCCAGCAGCTTAGGGACAGGGTATAATGAGCAGTTCTTC
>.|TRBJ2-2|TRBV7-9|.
CASSPGTRGTGELFF
TGTGCCAGCAGCCCCGGGACTCGGGGTACAGGGGAGCTGTTTTTT
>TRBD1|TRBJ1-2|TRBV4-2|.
CASKDRGFGYTF
TGTGCCAGCAAGGACAGGGGGTTTGGCTACACCTTC
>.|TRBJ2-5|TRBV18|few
CASSTRDNTQYF
TGTGCCAGCTCAACCCGGGACAATACCCAGTACTTC
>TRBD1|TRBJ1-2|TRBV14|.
CASSPLLGGGYGYTF
TGTGCCAGCAGCCCGTTGTTAGGGGGCGGTTATGGCTACACCTTC